The 24 T cell receptor beta chains presented below share a single source sample, sequenced in a study of blood T cell repertoires in COVID-19. Clones were read by immunoSEQ multiplex PCR, and TCRdb kept only the in-frame ones, dropping some. The repertoire holds roughly 92,000 clones, with approximately 86% as singletons. Input material: peripheral blood. The receptor source for this set is a man aged 45-60 years with acute or convalescent COVID-19.

V and J are TRBV7-2 and TRBJ2-1, with D unresolved. This CDR3 spans 11 amino acids. The V gene lost 5 bases and the J gene lost 9 bases, with 8 bases spanning the gap. Germline V gives CDR1 SGHTA, CDR2 FQGNSA. The CDR3 is CASSPFGEQFF. CDR3 in DNA: TGTGCCAGCAGCCCCTTCGGTGAGCAGTTCTTC. The entire variable domain, with the rest obtained from reference TRBV7-2 and TRBJ2-1, is as follows: GAGVSQSPSNKVTEKGKDVELRCDPISGHTALYWYRQSLGQGLEFLIYFQGNSAPDKSGLPSDRFSAERTGGSVSTLTIQRTQQEDSAVYLCASSPFGEQFFGPGTRLTVL.

The genes are TRBV3-1 (or the pseudogene TRBV3-2) and TRBJ2-4; the match to TRBD2 covers 7 bases. The CDR3 loop spans 14 amino acids. Germline CDR1 reads LGHDT; CDR2 reads YNNKEL (reference sequence). V gave up 1 base and J gave up 7 bases; unmatched junction bases: 4. CDR3 sequence: CASSQAGGRNIQYF. CDR3 in DNA: TGTGCCAGCAGCCAAGCGGGGGGTCGGAACATTCAGTACTTC.

The chain is built from TRBV10-2 and TRBJ1-1; 7 nucleotides line up with TRBD1. The V and J ends lost 4 bases and 3 bases, in that order; junction bases with no gene match: 5. CDR3 length equals 14 residues. CDR1 WSHSY and CDR2 SAAADI come from the germline V gene. The CDR3 DNA is TGCGCCAGCAGTGGGGACAGCATTTACACTGAAGCTTTCTTT. Translating gives CASSGDSIYTEAFF.

The chain combines TRBV3-1 (or the pseudogene TRBV3-2) with TRBJ2-1, with D possibly being TRBD2 (5 bases). V was pared by 5 bases and J by 4 bases, with 12 bases between. This CDR3 comprises 14 residues. Germline assignment: CDR1 LGHDT and CDR2 YNNKEL (reference sequence). The CDR3, as DNA: TGTGCCAGCAGCTCAGAGGGCTTTTACAATGAGCAGTTCTTC. Encoded protein: CASSSEGFYNEQFF.

V is TRBV4-2 and J is TRBJ1-2; TRBD1 matches at 8 bases. V lost 6 bases and J lost 1; bases outside the gene matches: 4. The CDR3 is 14 amino acids. From germline, CDR1 is LGHNA and CDR2 YNFKEQ. The chain's CDR3 is CASSSGQGNYGYTF. Written as DNA, the CDR3 is TGTGCCAGCAGTTCCGGACAGGGTAACTATGGCTACACCTTC.

The gene calls are TRBV5-1 and TRBJ2-1, with D possibly being TRBD2 (6 bases). Germline CDR1 SGHRS, CDR2 YFSETQ. The CDR3 totals 16 residues. Trimming took off 2 bases at V and 8 bases at J, with 20 bases between the two ends. DNA of the CDR3: TGCGCCAGCAGCTTAACTAGGGACTTTGAAACGGATGAGCAGTTCTTC. Translated, it gives CASSLTRDFETDEQFF.

This clone has only a few counts. The V and J genes are TRBV5-8 and TRBJ2-2; D is uncertain. The V end lost 3 bases, the J end lost 1 base, and 10 bases lay between the germline ends. Germline V gives CDR1 SGHTS, CDR2 YDEGEE. The CDR3 sequence is 15 residues long. For the CDR3, the DNA is TGTGCCAGCAGCTCGCGCGGCGGGAACACCGGGGAGCTGTTTTTT. This translates into CASSSRGGNTGELFF.

V is TRBV5-1 and J is TRBJ1-3; D might be TRBD1 (5 bases). V was cut by 0 bases and J by 0 bases, with 16 bases left in between. The CDR3 runs 18 residues. Germline V lookup: CDR1 SGHRS, CDR2 YFSETQ. DNA of the CDR3: TGCGCCAGCAGCTTGGTAACCCCCGGGGGGAGCTCTGGAAACACCATATATTTT. This translates into CASSLVTPGGSSGNTIYF.

The CDR3 coding sequence is TGCGCCAGCAGCCAAGATAGGACTAGCGGGATACTCCAAGAGACCCAGTACTTC. Translation gives CASSQDRTSGILQETQYF. This chain joins TRBV4-1 and TRBJ2-5, with 12 positions matching TRBD2. Germline trimming cut 0 bases from V and 1 base from J; bases unmatched to any gene: 6. The CDR3 is made up of 18 amino acids. CDR1 and CDR2 from the germline V gene are MGHRA and YSYEKL.

V is TRBV7-6 and J is TRBJ2-5, with 11 positions matching TRBD2. The V segment lost 1 base and the J segment 5 bases; nucleotides outside the gene matches: 9. Germline CDR1 reads SGHVS; CDR2 reads FNYEAQ. The CDR3 has 17 amino acids. CDR3 coding DNA: TGTGCCAGCAGCTTAGGGGGGGGCACTAGCGGGAGTGAGACCCAGTACTTC. Its translation: CASSLGGGTSGSETQYF.

The chain links TRBV18 to TRBJ2-5, with 10 bases aligning to TRBD2. V shed 4 bases and J 4 bases; nucleotides not matched to a gene: 9. CDR1 and CDR2 from the germline V gene are KGHSH and LQKENI. The CDR3 is made up of 16 amino acids. The DNA of the CDR3 is TGTGCCAGCTCACGACAAGCGGGGGGGACAACAGAGACCCAGTACTTC. It encodes CASSRQAGGTTETQYF.

The rearrangement links TRBV7-6 to TRBJ1-4; maybe TRBD1 (6 bases). The V and J ends lost 5 bases and 7 bases respectively, with 14 bases between them. CDR3 size: 14 residues. The germline V gene encodes CDR1 SGHVS and CDR2 FNYEAQ. In DNA form, the CDR3 reads TGTGCCAGCAGCGTATCGATGGGGGCTGAAAAACTGTTTTTT. Protein product: CASSVSMGAEKLFF.

J is TRBJ1-5 and V is TRBV6-4; no clear D. The V gene's germline CDR1 is MRHNA and CDR2 SNTAGT. Deletions cut 2 bases from V and 9 bases from J, with 5 bases between. The CDR3 spans 11 residues. CDR3 coding DNA: TGTGCCAGCAGTGACGGAGGGCCCCAGCATTTT. Translating gives CASSDGGPQHF.

This clone has just a few counts. This rearrangement joins TRBV19 to TRBJ2-5; the match to TRBD2 covers 13 bases. The junction had 19 bases not matched to a gene; V was cut back by 7 bases and J by 5 bases. The germline V gene encodes CDR1 LNHDA and CDR2 SQIVND (reference sequence). The CDR3 runs to 19 residues. In DNA form, the CDR3 reads TGTGCCAGTACCATTACCCTGAGACTAGCGGGAGGAGGGGAGGAGACCCAGTACTTC. This gives the protein CASTITLRLAGGGEETQYF.

The chain joins TRBV7-2 to TRBJ1-5; D is undetermined. The V and J ends lost 3 bases and 6 bases respectively, with 9 bases between them. CDR3 length: 13 amino acids. CDR1 SGHTA and CDR2 FQGNSA come from the germline V gene. CDR3 DNA: TGTGCCAGCAGCTTGGCGGGTAGTCAGCCCCAGCATTTT. This gives the protein CASSLAGSQPQHF. The full variable domain, completed using reference TRBV7-2 and TRBJ1-5, is GAGVSQSPSNKVTEKGKDVELRCDPISGHTALYWYRQSLGQGLEFLIYFQGNSAPDKSGLPSDRFSAERTGGSVSTLTIQRTQQEDSAVYLCASSLAGSQPQHFGDGTRLSIL.

This clone was observed a single time. This chain connects TRBV9 to TRBJ2-1; possible D gene TRBD2, 6 bases. CDR1 and CDR2 from the germline V gene are SGDLS and YYNGEE. This CDR3 contains 16 residues. V lost 1 base and J 1 base, leaving 12 bases between the germline ends. The CDR3 DNA reads as TGTGCCAGCAGCGTATCCGGACTAAGTTCCTACAATGAGCAGTTCTTC. As protein: CASSVSGLSSYNEQFF.

The chain uses TRBV5-4 and TRBJ2-7; 15 bases match TRBD2. The V gene end was trimmed by 4 bases and the J gene end by 4 bases; junction bases not matched to a gene: 6. This CDR3 region has 16 residues. The germline V gene has CDR1 SGHNT and CDR2 YYREEE (reference sequence). In DNA form, the CDR3 reads TGTGCCAGCAGCGCGCCCGGGACTAGCGGGAGGTACGAGCAGTACTTC. Protein product: CASSAPGTSGRYEQYF.

The CDR3 DNA reads TGTGCCAGCAGCCTGACTAGCGGGCGAGGCCACAATGAGCAGTTCTTC. Its protein is CASSLTSGRGHNEQFF. The genes are TRBV7-9 and TRBJ2-1, with 10 bases matching TRBD2. This CDR3 has 16 residues. Trimming removed 5 bases from V and 5 bases from J; junction bases left unmatched: 9. The germline gives CDR1 SEHNR, CDR2 FQNEAQ (reference sequence).

V gene TRBV2 combines with J gene TRBJ2-1; 7 positions match TRBD1. From germline, CDR1 is SNHLY and CDR2 FYNNEI. The J segment lost 6 bases and the V segment lost 5 bases, leaving 4 bases of the junction unmatched. The CDR3 sequence is 13 residues long. The CDR3 region is CASSLGQANEQFF. CDR3 DNA sequence: TGTGCCAGCAGTCTTGGACAGGCCAATGAGCAGTTCTTC.

This sequence joins TRBV19 and TRBJ1-1; tentatively, D is TRBD1 (5 bases). The CDR3 extends over 14 amino acids. Germline V gene sequence: CDR1 LNHDA, CDR2 SQIVND (reference sequence). Trimming stripped 3 bases from V and 5 bases from J, with 13 bases between. CDR3 sequence reads: CASSIQRGRTEAFF. In DNA form, the CDR3 reads TGTGCCAGTAGTATCCAAAGGGGAAGGACTGAAGCTTTCTTT.

This clone was counted only a few times. V gene TRBV7-8 combines with J gene TRBJ2-1; unclear D gene. Germline lookup yields CDR1 SGHVS and CDR2 FQNEAQ. V lost 1 base and J lost 16, with 14 bases in between. The CDR3 contains 12 residues. This CDR3 reads CASSLGSSVPFF. The CDR3 DNA follows: TGTGCCAGCAGCTTAGGGTCCAGTGTCCCTTTCTTC. The whole variable domain, filled in from reference TRBV7-8 and TRBJ2-1, reads GAGVSQSPRYKVAKRGQDVALRCDPISGHVSLFWYQQALGQGPEFLTYFQNEAQLDKSGLPSDRFFAERPEGSVSTLKIQRTQQEDSAVYLCASSLGSSVPFFGPGTRLTVL.

This chain joins TRBV18 and TRBJ1-6; 8 nucleotides agree with TRBD1. Germline V gives CDR1 KGHSH, CDR2 LQKENI. The length of the CDR3 is 14 residues. V shed 3 bases, J shed 9 bases, and the junction held 4 bases outside the gene matches. The CDR3 coding sequence is TGTGCCAGCTCACCGGACAGGGACAGTTCACCCCTCCACTTT. The encoded protein is CASSPDRDSSPLHF.

The CDR3: CASSLEAGATGYTF. The CDR3 DNA follows: TGTGCCAGCAGCTTGGAGGCAGGGGCGACTGGCTACACCTTC. V gene TRBV5-4 combines with J gene TRBJ1-2; a possible D gene is TRBD1 (6 bases). Between the trimmed V and J ends, which lost 0 bases and 7 bases, there was a span of 13 bases. This CDR3 spans 14 amino acids. Germline V gene lookup returns CDR1 SGHNT and CDR2 YYREEE (reference sequence).

This clone was observed a single time. V and J are TRBV7-2 and TRBJ1-4, with TRBD1 matching 7 bases. Germline assignment: CDR1 SGHTA and CDR2 FQGNSA. After removal of 5 bases from V and 5 bases from J, the junction contained 2 bases not matched to a gene. CDR3 size: 13 residues. CDR3 region: CASSRGQNEKLFF. The CDR3 DNA reads TGTGCCAGCAGCCGGGGACAGAATGAAAAACTGTTTTTT.